This T cell receptor beta chain was sequenced during a study of metastatic and nonmetastatic thyroid tumors. About the research overall: Comparative analysis of repertoires was undertaken across blood and tumor or nodule tissue obtained from malignant and benign thyroid patients. General study findings and limits: Benign nodules were reported to have significantly lower TCR beta diversity than malignant thyroid tumors, in blood and tumor.

This clone was observed a few times. The target antigen is unknown. Ahead of thyroid surgery, no patient had received treatment of any kind. Using MiXCR, TCRdb re-called clones from the PCR reads. The sample lists tens of thousands of clones; approximately 31% were seen once. This CDR3 has 15 residues. With V trimmed by 4 bases and J by 0 bases, 1 base remained unmatched. Germline V lookup: CDR1 MNHEY, CDR2 SVGAGI. Sequencing was performed on blood. The V gene is TRBV6-5, the J gene TRBJ2-7; TRBD2 matches at 12 bases. This receptor was taken from a female donor with papillary thyroid cancer or a benign thyroid nodule (not recorded which). Some clones in this sample may be carry-over from other donors' samples. CDR3: CASSLTSGSSYEQYF. CDR3 sequence (DNA): TGTGCCAGCAGTTTGACTAGCGGGAGCTCCTACGAGCAGTACTTC.